This TCR beta chain was observed in a study of T cells in tuberculosis. TCR-alpha and TCR-beta chains were sequenced unpaired. Some clones are missing from TCRdb's copy, which holds only in-frame ones; the method was immunoSEQ multiplex PCR. Of about 58,000 clones listed, nearly 90% are singletons. Study-wide points: The stringent gate may have excluded weak CD1B-GMM tetramer binders.

Germline CDR1 reads SNHLY; CDR2 reads FYNNEI. The germline V and J ends were trimmed by 7 bases and 2 bases, with 17 bases remaining between them. The CDR3 consists of 15 residues. Cells were sorted from thawed PBMC rested overnight and stained with GMM-loaded CD1B tetramer, viability dye and anti-CD3. C32 glucose monomycolate from Rhodococcus equi was loaded onto the CD1B tetramers. Before cryopreservation, the sorted PBMC lost their CD14-expressing monocytes. Some 95,000 tetramer-negative cells were sorted from each donor. The origin of this receptor is an adult woman with latent tuberculosis. The rearrangement joins TRBV2 to TRBJ2-5; perhaps TRBD1 as D (6 bases). Specimen: CD1b-GMM tetramer-negative cells sorted from PBMCs. The CDR3 sequence is CASNEQGVTQETQYF. CDR3 nucleotides: TGTGCCAGCAACGAACAGGGAGTTACACAAGAGACCCAGTACTTC.